What follows are 20 T cell receptor beta chains derived from one specimen sequenced in a study of human T cells and chemical hapten exposure. Time point meaning: healthy volunteer bleed at 2 weeks. Total RNA extraction was carried out from unfractionated whole blood. TCRdb redid the calling of the RACE reads with MiXCR, one entry per CDR3 protein. The table lists some 50,000 distinct CDR3 sequences, about 4.5% of them singletons, with 5.8% in the top ten. The material sequenced was whole blood. These receptors were obtained from a human donor in good health. Some clones in this sample may be carry-over from other donors' samples.

Written as DNA, the CDR3 is TGTGCCAGCAGACCCGGGACAGGGGTGGGAAACACCATATATTTT. It translates to CASRPGTGVGNTIYF. The gene calls are TRBV28 and TRBJ1-3; 10 bases align to TRBD1. The CDR3 consists of 15 residues. The trim removed 6 bases at V and 4 bases at J, leaving 6 bases unmatched. Looked up from germline, CDR1 is MDHEN and CDR2 is SYDVKM.

This clonotype was seen many times. CDR3 nucleotides: TGTGCCAGCAGCCCCCGGAGTCATCAGCCCCAGCATTTT. Its protein product is CASSPRSHQPQHF. This chain uses TRBV7-8 with TRBJ1-5; D uncertain. CDR1 SGHVS and CDR2 FQNEAQ come from the germline V gene. Trimming shortened V by 5 bases and J by 5 bases, and 10 bases separated the two germline ends. This CDR3 spans 13 amino acids.

The chain uses TRBV12-3 or TRBV12-4 and TRBJ2-7, with TRBD1 identical over 7 bases. V trimming: 7 bases; J trimming: 5 bases; junction bases outside the gene matches: 11. This CDR3 contains 14 residues. The CDR3 reads CASTKTGVAHEQYF. CDR3 bases: TGTGCCAGCACTAAAACAGGGGTTGCCCACGAGCAGTACTTC.

This clonotype was found a few times. For the CDR3, the DNA is TGTGCCAGCAGTTTTGAGGGCAGACAGACCCAGTACTTC. It is translated as CASSFEGRQTQYF. The chain carries TRBV28 and TRBJ2-5; D may be TRBD2 (5 bases). The CDR3 consists of 13 residues. The germline V and J ends were trimmed by 3 bases and 6 bases, with 11 bases remaining between them. CDR1 is MDHEN, CDR2 SYDVKM, per germline.

This clonotype has ten or more counts. A junction boundary mismatches the germline segment, possibly from a read error. The CDR3 nucleotides are TGTGCTAGCAGCCTGAGGGACCACACAGATACGCAGTATTTT. It codes for CASSLRDHTDTQYF. The chain is built from TRBV7-7 and TRBJ2-3; D might be TRBD1 or TRBD2, each matching 5 bases. Germline V gives CDR1 SSHAT, CDR2 FNYEAQ (reference sequence). This CDR3 has 14 amino acids.

This clonotype showed up just a few times. The chain combines TRBV5-1 with TRBJ2-3; D is undetermined. Trimming shortened V by 0 bases and J by 6 bases, and 14 bases separated the two germline ends. This CDR3 contains 15 residues. CDR1 and CDR2 from the germline V gene are SGHRS and YFSETQ. The CDR3 spells CASSLEGLTADTQYF. The CDR3 DNA sequence: TGCGCCAGCAGCTTGGAGGGCCTGACGGCGGATACGCAGTATTTT.

There are many counts of this clonotype. The chain employs TRBV28 and TRBJ2-7; D is undetermined. Germline lookup yields CDR1 MDHEN and CDR2 SYDVKM. The CDR3 is 14 residues long. Trimming took 4 bases from V and 3 from J, leaving 13 bases between them. In DNA, the CDR3 is TGTGCCAGCAGTTCCTCCGGGCCCAACTACGAGCAGTACTTC. This encodes CASSSSGPNYEQYF.

In this sample, this clonotype turned up many times. V is TRBV27 and J is TRBJ2-3; either TRBD1 or TRBD2 may fit D (6 bases each). The V end was cut by 2 bases, the J end by 3 bases, with 15 bases between. Germline V gives CDR1 MNHEY, CDR2 SMNVEV (reference sequence). This CDR3 is built from 16 residues. The CDR3 loop is CASSLKGGQGTDTQYF. CDR3 sequence (DNA): TGTGCCAGCAGTTTAAAGGGGGGTCAGGGGACAGATACGCAGTATTTT.

Ten or more counts support this clonotype. This chain joins TRBV5-1 and TRBJ1-3, with D unclear. Trimming took off 0 bases at V and 0 bases at J, with 7 bases between the two ends. Germline V gene data show CDR1 as SGHRS and CDR2 as YFSETQ. CDR3 length: 15 amino acids. CDR3 amino acids: CASSLGLSSGNTIYF. The CDR3 DNA sequence: TGCGCCAGCAGCTTGGGACTTAGCTCTGGAAACACCATATATTTT.

This clonotype was picked up a small number of times. The chain has TRBV19 and TRBJ2-7; D gene unclear. Trimming took 7 bases from V and 5 from J, leaving 12 bases between them. Germline CDR1 and CDR2: LNHDA and SQIVND (reference sequence). This CDR3 has 12 residues. The CDR3 sequence is CASNDHSNEQYF. The CDR3 nucleotides are TGTGCCAGTAATGACCATTCGAACGAGCAGTACTTC.

This clonotype was counted only a few times. The V call is TRBV29-1, the J call TRBJ2-5, with a weak D call TRBD1 (5 bases). Trimming pared 4 bases from V and 5 bases from J, leaving 8 bases between. Germline V gene lookup returns CDR1 SQVTM and CDR2 ANQGSEA. This CDR3 has 11 residues. CDR3 bases: TGCAGCGTTGTACAGGAGGAGACCCAGTACTTC. Residues: CSVVQEETQYF.

This clonotype was counted only a few times. The V call is TRBV28, the J call TRBJ2-1, with 8 nucleotides matching TRBD2. With 6 bases clipped from V and 5 bases from J, the junction kept 3 bases outside the gene matches. Germline V gene data show CDR1 as MDHEN and CDR2 as SYDVKM. The CDR3 contains 13 residues. The CDR3 sequence is CASRRGGDNEQFF. CDR3 nucleotides: TGTGCCAGCAGACGGGGGGGGGACAATGAGCAGTTCTTC.

The gene calls are TRBV12-3 or TRBV12-4 and TRBJ1-6, with no clear D. The CDR3 totals 14 residues. Deletions cut 5 bases from V and 9 bases from J, with 14 bases between. The DNA of the CDR3 is TGTGCCAGCAGTCTCCAGAAGCGGGGTTCACCCCTCCACTTT. Its translation is CASSLQKRGSPLHF.

This clonotype has a count of ten or more. The CDR3 region is CASSPLTSGTTDTQYF. The CDR3 nucleotides are TGTGCCAGCAGCCCCCTGACTAGCGGGACCACAGATACGCAGTATTTT. This rearrangement joins TRBV7-6 to TRBJ2-3; 11 bases match TRBD2. The V and J ends lost 5 bases and 2 bases, in that order; junction bases with no gene match: 6. CDR3 length: 16 residues. Germline values: CDR1 SGHVS, CDR2 FNYEAQ.

This clonotype was picked up a small number of times. This chain links TRBV5-1 with TRBJ1-1; 7 bases are shared with TRBD1. Germline V gene sequence: CDR1 SGHRS, CDR2 YFSETQ. This CDR3 has 18 residues. The V segment lost 2 bases and the J segment 0 bases; nucleotides outside the gene matches: 13. The CDR3 nucleotides are TGCGCCAGCAGCTTACGGGGGGACAGAGAGACTATGAACACTGAAGCTTTCTTT. It specifies CASSLRGDRETMNTEAFF.

This clonotype was counted ten times or more. The chain recombines TRBV9 with TRBJ1-1; D may be TRBD1 (6 bases). Germline V gene lookup returns CDR1 SGDLS and CDR2 YYNGEE. The CDR3 consists of 13 residues. Deletions cut 1 base from V and 3 bases from J, with 7 bases between. Here the CDR3 DNA reads TGTGCCAGCAGCGTATCAGGGGACACTGAAGCTTTCTTT. This translates into CASSVSGDTEAFF.

This clonotype was seen a few times. The chain combines TRBV5-4 with TRBJ2-1; 14 bases are shared with TRBD2. This CDR3 contains 15 residues. Unmatched junction bases numbered 8, after V lost 3 bases and J lost 12 bases. Looked up from germline, CDR1 is SGHNT and CDR2 is YYREEE (reference sequence). The CDR3 nucleotides are TGTGCCAGCAGCTACCCGGGACTAGCGGGAGTAGTGCAGTTCTTC. Protein sequence: CASSYPGLAGVVQFF.

In this sample, this clonotype turned up a few times. V gene TRBV5-1 combines with J gene TRBJ2-1, with D possibly being TRBD1 (5 bases). V lost 3 bases and J 8 bases, leaving 6 bases between the germline ends. Germline V gives CDR1 SGHRS, CDR2 YFSETQ. The CDR3 runs 11 residues. CDR3 bases: TGCGCCAGCAGCTGGGGCTATGAGCAGTTCTTC. This gives the protein CASSWGYEQFF.

In its sample, this clonotype was seen many times. This chain connects TRBV28 to TRBJ1-5; no definite D call. Germline V CDR1 and CDR2: MDHEN, SYDVKM. The germline V and J ends were trimmed by 4 bases and 6 bases, with 10 bases remaining between them. The CDR3 consists of 13 residues. As DNA, the CDR3 is TGTGCCAGCAGTTCCGTCAAGACTCAGCCCCAGCATTTT. Encoded protein: CASSSVKTQPQHF.

This clonotype has just a few counts. The genes are TRBV28 and TRBJ2-5; 8 nucleotides line up with TRBD1. V trimming: 5 bases; J trimming: 1 base; junction bases outside the gene matches: 15. Germline V gene data show CDR1 as MDHEN and CDR2 as SYDVKM. This CDR3 has 18 residues. CDR3 nucleotides: TGTGCCAGCAGTGGCCCTCCCCGGACAGGGCGCCCCCAAGAGACCCAGTACTTC. This gives the protein CASSGPPRTGRPQETQYF.